Here is one T cell receptor beta chain with its context. The sample is drawn from a study of OX40 agonist ivuxolimab in advanced cancers. Assay used: immunoSEQ multiplex PCR; TCRdb lists only in-frame clones, some missing. This sample has roughly 80,000 clones, with more than 90% found just once. This specimen consisted of CD4+ or CD8+ T cells sorted from blood, obtained in a trial of the OX40 agonist ivuxolimab. This TCR came from an adult with an advanced solid tumor such as melanoma, head and neck, liver or kidney cancer.

CDR3 DNA sequence: TGTGCCAGCAGCTTAGGCGGGGACAGGGCCTACAATGAGCAGTTCTTC. It is translated as CASSLGGDRAYNEQFF. V and J are TRBV11-3 and TRBJ2-1; 9 bases are shared with TRBD1. Germline V gene sequence: CDR1 SGHNT, CDR2 YENEEA. V shed 1 base and J 2 bases; nucleotides not matched to a gene: 3. The CDR3 length is 16 residues.